Below, 26 T cell receptor beta chains from the same sample are listed, as sequenced in a study of beta chain features in type 1 diabetes. Study-wide results and caveats: Within each of all four CD4+ subsets, Type 1 diabetes patients had TCRB CDR3s that were moderately but significantly shorter.

Antigens of these TCRs are unknown. Of the isolated RNA, all was reverse transcribed, and so the sequenced material was expressed TCRB transcripts. Assay: immunoSEQ multiplex PCR; the TCRdb copy retains only in-frame clones and omits some. The sample shows a few hundred thousand clones, 9.6% of them seen only once. The specimen sequenced was central memory CD4+ T cells from blood. The source is a man aged 30-40 years with type 1 diabetes.

The J gene is TRBJ2-3, the V gene TRBV4-2; 12 bases map to TRBD2. Looked up from germline, CDR1 is LGHNA and CDR2 is YNFKEQ. CDR3 length: 17 residues. The J segment lost 2 bases and the V segment lost 0 bases, leaving 3 bases of the junction unmatched. The CDR3 loop reads CASSQEPSGRATDTQYF. The CDR3 region has the DNA TGTGCCAGCAGCCAAGAACCTAGCGGGAGGGCCACAGATACGCAGTATTTT.

This clone has a count of ten or more. This chain joins TRBV2 and TRBJ1-1, with a possible D match to TRBD1 (6 bases). Looked up from germline, CDR1 is SNHLY and CDR2 is FYNNEI. The CDR3 runs to 14 residues. V lost 5 bases and J lost 1, with 11 bases in between. The CDR3 loop reads CASSQLTGNTEAFF. The CDR3 DNA sequence: TGTGCCAGCAGTCAACTGACAGGGAACACTGAAGCTTTCTTT. Full variable domain (remainder filled in from reference TRBV2 and TRBJ1-1): EPEVTQTPSHQVTQMGQEVILRCVPISNHLYFYWYRQILGQKVEFLVSFYNNEISEKSEIFDDQFSVERPDGSNFTLKIRSTKLEDSAMYFCASSQLTGNTEAFFGQGTRLTVV.

This chain joins TRBV5-6 and TRBJ1-1; TRBD1 might be the D (6 bases). Trimming took off 4 bases at V and 4 bases at J, with 17 bases between the two ends. The CDR3 covers 15 residues. Germline assignment: CDR1 SGHDT and CDR2 YYEEEE. Here the CDR3 DNA reads TGTGCCAGCAGCGTATACAGGGTGGGGGGCACTGAAGCTTTCTTT. As protein: CASSVYRVGGTEAFF.

A few counts support this clone. The chain combines TRBV6-6 with TRBJ2-7; perhaps TRBD1 as D (5 bases). CDR1 and CDR2 from the germline V gene are MNHNY and SVGAGI (reference sequence). V lost 8 bases and J lost 3, with 14 bases in between. This CDR3 contains 13 residues. The CDR3 protein is CASGPTGYYEQYF. CDR3 nucleotide sequence: TGTGCCAGCGGACCCACAGGCTACTACGAGCAGTACTTC.

There are many counts of this clone. The chain has TRBV7-9 and TRBJ1-1; D remains unclear. In germline, CDR1 is SEHNR, CDR2 FQNEAQ (reference sequence). The CDR3 totals 12 residues. Trimming shortened V by 2 bases and J by 8 bases, and 9 bases separated the two germline ends. CDR3 in DNA: TGTGCCAGCAGCTTATCCCCGATAGAAGCTTTCTTT. This translates into CASSLSPIEAFF.

The chain links TRBV5-1 to TRBJ1-5, with D perhaps matching TRBD1 (5 bases). The V end was cut by 7 bases, the J end by 3 bases, with 11 bases between. The V gene's germline CDR1 is SGHRS and CDR2 YFSETQ. The CDR3 runs 13 residues. The CDR3 sequence is CASRIGANQPQHF. DNA for the CDR3: TGCGCCAGCCGGATAGGGGCCAATCAGCCCCAGCATTTT.

This clone was counted only a few times. V is TRBV30 and J is TRBJ1-2; 10 bases are shared with TRBD1. The CDR3 contains 15 residues. Germline V gene data show CDR1 as GTSNPN and CDR2 as SVGIG (reference sequence). The trim removed 2 bases at V and 2 bases at J, leaving 5 bases unmatched. The DNA for the CDR3 is TGTGCCTGGAGTAGGGGACAGGGGAAGAACTATGGCTACACCTTC. It yields the protein CAWSRGQGKNYGYTF.

There are many counts of this clone. V gene TRBV27 combines with J gene TRBJ2-5, with 7 bases identical to TRBD1. The V gene's germline CDR1 is MNHEY and CDR2 SMNVEV (reference sequence). The CDR3 has 14 amino acids. Trimming cost V 4 bases and J 8 bases; bases outside gene matches: 10. The DNA for the CDR3 is TGTGCCAGCAGTTCCGGACAGGTCTCAGGAACCCAGTACTTC. Its translation: CASSSGQVSGTQYF.

The chain combines TRBV18 with TRBJ2-1; D is unclear. This CDR3 region has 15 residues. V lost 3 bases, J lost 5 bases, and 14 bases lay in between. Germline values: CDR1 KGHSH, CDR2 LQKENI. CDR3 nucleotides: TGTGCCAGCTCACCTGGGCAGCCCCCCGACAATGAGCAGTTCTTC. It encodes CASSPGQPPDNEQFF.

This clone was seen a few times. This sequence joins TRBV7-2 and TRBJ2-7; TRBD2 aligns across 7 bases. CDR3 length: 15 amino acids. The germline CDR1 and CDR2 sequences are SGHTA and FQGNSA. Trimming at V came to 0 bases and at J to 4 bases, leaving 6 bases not matched to a gene. CDR3 protein: CASSLARASGYEQYF. The CDR3, as DNA: TGTGCCAGCAGCTTAGCGCGGGCTAGCGGTTACGAGCAGTACTTC.

This clone was seen more than once but under ten times. The chain carries TRBV4-3 and TRBJ2-5; TRBD1 matches 8 bases. Germline lookup yields CDR1 LGHNA and CDR2 YSLEER. The CDR3 spans 16 residues. The trim removed 0 bases at V and 4 bases at J, leaving 7 bases unmatched. CDR3 loop: CASSQDRAGGTETQYF. The CDR3 region has the DNA TGCGCCAGCAGCCAAGATAGGGCAGGGGGCACAGAGACCCAGTACTTC.

This chain joins TRBV7-2 and TRBJ2-3, with 9 bases aligning to TRBD2. CDR3 length: 18 residues. Germline CDR1 SGHTA, CDR2 FQGNSA. V lost 4 bases and J lost 6; bases outside the gene matches: 17. CDR3 amino acids: CASSSLGRVAGVMDTQYF. The CDR3, as DNA: TGTGCCAGCAGCTCCCTCGGTCGGGTAGCGGGAGTGATGGATACGCAGTATTTT.

This clone was observed a handful of times. This chain connects TRBV5-6 to TRBJ2-7; 12 positions match TRBD2. The CDR3 consists of 16 residues. V trimming: 4 bases; J trimming: 3 bases; junction bases outside the gene matches: 8. The germline V gene has CDR1 SGHDT and CDR2 YYEEEE. This CDR3 is CASSPRLAGVLYEQYF. Here the CDR3 DNA reads TGTGCCAGCAGCCCGCGACTAGCGGGAGTCCTCTACGAGCAGTACTTC. Filled out from reference TRBV5-6 and TRBJ2-7, the complete variable domain reads DAGVTQSPTHLIKTRGQQVTLRCSPKSGHDTVSWYQQALGQGPQFIFQYYEEEERQRGNFPDRFSGHQFPNYSSELNVNALLLGDSALYLCASSPRLAGVLYEQYFGPGTRLTVT.

J is TRBJ1-2 and V is TRBV7-9; possibly TRBD1 for D (6 bases). V was trimmed by 3 bases and J by 7 bases, leaving 18 bases between them. CDR3 size: 15 residues. Germline V gene sequence: CDR1 SEHNR, CDR2 FQNEAQ (reference sequence). This chain's CDR3 is CASSFSTGGGLGYTF. CDR3 nucleotides: TGTGCCAGCAGCTTTTCGACGGGAGGGGGTCTTGGCTACACCTTC.

This clone was seen at least ten times. This sample also contains other DNA sequences that code for the same CDR3. The CDR3 nucleotides are TGTGCCAGCTCACCAGGTCAGGCGAACACTGAAGCTTTCTTT. It specifies CASSPGQANTEAFF. This chain links TRBV18 with TRBJ1-1; D gene uncertain. Trimming shortened V by 2 bases and J by 1 base, and 8 bases separated the two germline ends. Germline V gives CDR1 KGHSH, CDR2 LQKENI. The CDR3 has 14 residues. Combining the CDR3 with reference TRBV18 and TRBJ1-1 gives the whole variable domain NAGVMQNPRHLVRRRGQEARLRCSPMKGHSHVYWYRQLPEEGLKFMVYLQKENIIDESGMPKERFSAEFPKEGPSILRIQQVVRGDSAAYFCASSPGQANTEAFFGQGTRLTVV.

This clone was seen a few times. The chain links TRBV27 to TRBJ1-1; 7 bases are shared with TRBD1. The CDR3 loop spans 14 amino acids. Germline V lookup: CDR1 MNHEY, CDR2 SMNVEV (reference sequence). After removal of 3 bases from V and 3 bases from J, the junction contained 4 bases not matched to a gene. The CDR3 sequence is CASSLRGRDTEAFF. CDR3 in DNA: TGTGCCAGCAGTTTGAGGGGGCGGGACACTGAAGCTTTCTTT.

This clone showed up just a few times. V and J are TRBV7-6 and TRBJ2-5; D is possibly TRBD1 (5 bases). V lost 5 bases and J lost 2, with 9 bases in between. Germline V gene data show CDR1 as SGHVS and CDR2 as FNYEAQ. The CDR3 spans 13 residues. CDR3 sequence reads: CASSTDRQETQYF. The CDR3 DNA sequence: TGTGCCAGCAGCACTGACAGACAAGAGACCCAGTACTTC.

Notes on this clone: An end of the junction differs from the germline gene, which may be a read error. This rearrangement joins TRBV5-5 to TRBJ2-5; 9 bases align to TRBD2. This CDR3 is built from 18 residues. The germline gives CDR1 SGHKS, CDR2 YYEKEE (reference sequence). CDR3 loop: CASSQDRAGGPLSETQYF. CDR3 bases: TGCGCCAGCAGCCAAGATAGAGCGGGAGGCCCTCTAAGTGAGACCCAGTACTTC.

V usage is TRBV9 and J usage is TRBJ2-2; 7 positions match TRBD1. This CDR3 has 15 residues. V was clipped by 0 bases and J by 10 bases; unmatched bases: 9. The germline gives CDR1 SGDLS, CDR2 YYNGEE. CDR3 residues: CASSVGSGQIAELFF. CDR3 nucleotides: TGTGCCAGCAGCGTAGGGTCGGGACAGATCGCGGAGCTGTTTTTT. The full variable domain, its missing parts supplied by reference TRBV9 and TRBJ2-2, is DSGVTQTPKHLITATGQRVTLRCSPRSGDLSVYWYQQSLDQGLQFLIQYYNGEERAKGNILERFSAQQFPDLHSELNLSSLELGDSALYFCASSVGSGQIAELFFGEGSRLTVL.

V usage is TRBV6-5 and J usage is TRBJ2-1, with D tentatively TRBD1 or TRBD2 (5 bases each). The V end was cut by 5 bases, the J end by 10 bases, with 15 bases between. In germline, CDR1 is MNHEY, CDR2 SVGAGI. The CDR3 is 13 amino acids. Here the CDR3 reads CASSEPPGREQFF. DNA for the CDR3: TGTGCCAGCAGTGAACCTCCGGGACGGGAGCAGTTCTTC.

This clone came up a few times. At the DNA level, this CDR3 is encoded by other sequences in the same sample as well. The chain is built from TRBV28 and TRBJ2-7; no reliable D call. The CDR3 has 11 amino acids. The germline CDR1 and CDR2 sequences are MDHEN and SYDVKM. The ends were cut back, 5 bases at V and 4 bases at J, with 6 bases in the middle. The CDR3 reads CASSLYYEQYF. CDR3 bases: TGTGCCAGCAGTCTATATTACGAGCAGTACTTC. The full variable domain, rest sourced from reference TRBV28 and TRBJ2-7, is DVKVTQSSRYLVKRTGEKVFLECVQDMDHENMFWYRQDPGLGLRLIYFSYDVKMKEKGDIPEGYSVSREKKERFSLILESASTNQTSMYLCASSLYYEQYFGPGTRLTVT.

This clone has a handful of counts. J is TRBJ1-2 and V is TRBV6-1; D remains ambiguous. V was pared by 0 bases and J by 4 bases, with 6 bases between. CDR3 length equals 13 residues. Germline-derived CDR1 and CDR2 are MNHNS and SASEGT. CDR3 in amino acids: CASSEAPGYGYTF. The CDR3 region has the DNA TGTGCCAGCAGTGAAGCCCCCGGCTATGGCTACACCTTC.

This sequence joins TRBV25-1 and TRBJ1-1; no firm D call. CDR3 length: 13 residues. With 6 bases removed from V and 4 bases from J, the gap between germline ends came to 12 bases. Germline V gene sequence: CDR1 MGHDK, CDR2 SYGVNS. The CDR3 loop reads CASSLSPSTEAFF. Here the CDR3 DNA reads TGTGCCAGCAGCCTAAGCCCCAGCACTGAAGCTTTCTTT.

In this sample, this clone turned up a few times. V gene TRBV7-2 combines with J gene TRBJ2-5, with TRBD2 matching 11 bases. Germline assignment: CDR1 SGHTA and CDR2 FQGNSA. The CDR3 contains 16 residues. With 1 base clipped from V and 1 base from J, the junction kept 2 bases outside the gene matches. CDR3 bases: TGTGCCAGCAGCTTAGGACTAGCGGGGAGCCAAGAGACCCAGTACTTC. The encoded protein is CASSLGLAGSQETQYF.

In this sample, this clone turned up a few times. This chain connects TRBV6-4 to TRBJ2-1; D tentatively reads TRBD1 or TRBD2 (5 bases each). Trimming removed 2 bases from V and 6 bases from J, with 8 bases in between. Germline V lookup: CDR1 MRHNA, CDR2 SNTAGT. The CDR3 extends over 13 amino acids. The CDR3 spells CASSDMRGNEQFF. DNA for the CDR3: TGTGCCAGCAGTGACATGAGGGGCAATGAGCAGTTCTTC.

The chain links TRBV10-3 to TRBJ1-4; D is possibly TRBD1 (6 bases). The germline V and J ends were trimmed by 0 bases and 2 bases, with 13 bases remaining between them. The germline CDR1 and CDR2 sequences are ENHRY and SYGVKD. This CDR3 is 17 amino acids long. CDR3 sequence: CAISESITGRTNEKLFF. CDR3 DNA sequence: TGTGCCATCAGTGAGTCGATAACAGGGCGTACTAATGAAAAACTGTTTTTT.